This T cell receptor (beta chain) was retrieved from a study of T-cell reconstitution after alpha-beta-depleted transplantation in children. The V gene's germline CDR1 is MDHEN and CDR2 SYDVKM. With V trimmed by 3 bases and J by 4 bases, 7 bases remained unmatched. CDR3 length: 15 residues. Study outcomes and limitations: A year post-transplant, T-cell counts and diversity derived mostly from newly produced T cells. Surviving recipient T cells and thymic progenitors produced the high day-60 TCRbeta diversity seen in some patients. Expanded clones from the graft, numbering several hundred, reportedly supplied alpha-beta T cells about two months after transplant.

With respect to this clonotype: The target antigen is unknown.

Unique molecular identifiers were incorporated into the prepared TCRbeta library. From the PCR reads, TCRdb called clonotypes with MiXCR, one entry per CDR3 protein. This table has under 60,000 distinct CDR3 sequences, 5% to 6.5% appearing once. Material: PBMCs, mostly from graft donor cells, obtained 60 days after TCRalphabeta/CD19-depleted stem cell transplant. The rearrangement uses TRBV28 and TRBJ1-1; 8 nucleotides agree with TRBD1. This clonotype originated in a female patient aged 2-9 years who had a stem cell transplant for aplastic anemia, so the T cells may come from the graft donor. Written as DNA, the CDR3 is TGTGCCAGCAGTTTTTGGGGGACAGGCCTCACTGAAGCTTTCTTT. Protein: CASSFWGTGLTEAFF.